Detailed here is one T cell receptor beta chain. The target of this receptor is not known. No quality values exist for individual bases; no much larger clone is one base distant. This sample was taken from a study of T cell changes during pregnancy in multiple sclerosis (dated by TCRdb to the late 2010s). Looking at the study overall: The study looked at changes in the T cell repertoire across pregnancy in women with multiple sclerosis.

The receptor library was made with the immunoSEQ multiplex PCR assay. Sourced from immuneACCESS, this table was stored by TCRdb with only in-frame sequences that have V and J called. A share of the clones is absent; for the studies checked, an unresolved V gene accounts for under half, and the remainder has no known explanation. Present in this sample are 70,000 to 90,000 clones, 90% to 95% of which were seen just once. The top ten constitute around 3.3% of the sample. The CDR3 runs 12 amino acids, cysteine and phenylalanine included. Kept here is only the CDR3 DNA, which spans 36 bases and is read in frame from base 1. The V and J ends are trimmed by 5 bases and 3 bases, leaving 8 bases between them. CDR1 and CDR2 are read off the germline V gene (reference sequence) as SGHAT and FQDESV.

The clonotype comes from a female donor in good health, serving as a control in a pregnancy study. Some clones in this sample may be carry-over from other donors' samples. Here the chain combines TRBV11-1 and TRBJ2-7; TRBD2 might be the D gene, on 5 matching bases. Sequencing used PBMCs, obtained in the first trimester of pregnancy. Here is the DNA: TGTGCCAGCAGCCCACGGGGCTACGAGCAGTACTTC. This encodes CASSPRGYEQYF.